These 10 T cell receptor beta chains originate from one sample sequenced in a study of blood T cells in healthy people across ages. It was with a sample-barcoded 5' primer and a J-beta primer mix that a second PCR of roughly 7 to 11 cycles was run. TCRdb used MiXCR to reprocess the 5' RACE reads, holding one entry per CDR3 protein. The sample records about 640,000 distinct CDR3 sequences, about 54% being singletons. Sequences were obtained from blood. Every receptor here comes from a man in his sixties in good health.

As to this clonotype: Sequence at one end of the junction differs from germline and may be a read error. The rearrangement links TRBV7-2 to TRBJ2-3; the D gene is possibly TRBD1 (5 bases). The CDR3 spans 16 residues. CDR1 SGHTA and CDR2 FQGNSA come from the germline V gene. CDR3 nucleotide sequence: TGTGCCGGCAGCTTATTGGGGCGGATCCTCACAGATACGCAGTATTTT. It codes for CAGSLLGRILTDTQYF. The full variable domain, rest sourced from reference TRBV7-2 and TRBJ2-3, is GAGVSQSPSNKVTEKGKDVELRCDPISGHTALYWYRQSLGQGLEFLIYFQGNSAPDKSGLPSDRFSAERTGGSVSTLTIQRTQQEDSAVYLCAGSLLGRILTDTQYFGPGTRLTVL.

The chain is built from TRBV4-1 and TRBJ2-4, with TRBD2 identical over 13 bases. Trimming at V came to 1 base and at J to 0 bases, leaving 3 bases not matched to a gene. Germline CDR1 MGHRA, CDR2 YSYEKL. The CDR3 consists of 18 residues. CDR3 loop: CASSQGLAGGRAKNIQYF. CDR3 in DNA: TGCGCCAGCAGCCAAGGACTAGCGGGGGGCCGAGCCAAAAACATTCAGTACTTC.

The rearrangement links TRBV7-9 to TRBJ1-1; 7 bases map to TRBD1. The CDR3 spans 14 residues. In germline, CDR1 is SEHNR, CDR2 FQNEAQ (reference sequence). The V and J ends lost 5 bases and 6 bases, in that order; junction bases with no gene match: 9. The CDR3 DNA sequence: TGTGCCAGCAGCAATCCAGGGGGTGCTGCTGAAGCTTTCTTT. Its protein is CASSNPGGAAEAFF.

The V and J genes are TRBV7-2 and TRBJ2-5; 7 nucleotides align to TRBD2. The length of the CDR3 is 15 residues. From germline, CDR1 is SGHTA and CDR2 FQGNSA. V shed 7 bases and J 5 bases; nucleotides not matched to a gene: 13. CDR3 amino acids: CASIRGGGVRETQYF. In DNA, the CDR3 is TGTGCCAGCATTCGAGGCGGGGGAGTCAGGGAGACCCAGTACTTC.

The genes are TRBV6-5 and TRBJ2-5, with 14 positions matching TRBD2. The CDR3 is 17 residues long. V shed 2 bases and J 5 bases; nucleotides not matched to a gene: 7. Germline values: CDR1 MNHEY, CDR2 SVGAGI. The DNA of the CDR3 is TGTGCCAGCAGTTACGGGACTAGCGGGGGCCCCGGGGAGACCCAGTACTTC. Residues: CASSYGTSGGPGETQYF.

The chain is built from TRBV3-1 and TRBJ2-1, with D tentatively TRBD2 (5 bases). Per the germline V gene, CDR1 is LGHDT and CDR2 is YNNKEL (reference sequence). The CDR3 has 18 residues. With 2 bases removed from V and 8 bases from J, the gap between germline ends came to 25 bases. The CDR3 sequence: CASSQRRGSYGSDDEQFF. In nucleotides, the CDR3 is TGTGCCAGCAGCCAAAGACGAGGGTCGTACGGTTCTGACGATGAGCAGTTCTTC.

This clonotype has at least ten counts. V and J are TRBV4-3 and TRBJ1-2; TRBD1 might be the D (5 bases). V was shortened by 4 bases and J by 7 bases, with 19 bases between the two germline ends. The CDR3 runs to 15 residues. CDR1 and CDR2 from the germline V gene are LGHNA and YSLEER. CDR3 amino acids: CASSPEEGRVTGYTF. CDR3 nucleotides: TGCGCCAGCAGCCCTGAAGAAGGCAGGGTAACTGGCTACACCTTC.

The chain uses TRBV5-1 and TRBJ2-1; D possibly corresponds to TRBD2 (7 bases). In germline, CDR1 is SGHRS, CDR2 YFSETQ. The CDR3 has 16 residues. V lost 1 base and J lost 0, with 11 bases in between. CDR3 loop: CASSLSGGPSYNEQFF. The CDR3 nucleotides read TGCGCCAGCAGCTTGTCCGGGGGGCCCTCCTACAATGAGCAGTTCTTC.

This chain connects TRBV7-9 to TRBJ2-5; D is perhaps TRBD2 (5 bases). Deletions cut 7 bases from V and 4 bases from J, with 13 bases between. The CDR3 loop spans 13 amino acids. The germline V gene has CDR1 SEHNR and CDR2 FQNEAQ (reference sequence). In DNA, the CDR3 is TGTGCCAGCATCCCCCCCGGGGTAGAGACCCAGTACTTC. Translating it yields CASIPPGVETQYF.

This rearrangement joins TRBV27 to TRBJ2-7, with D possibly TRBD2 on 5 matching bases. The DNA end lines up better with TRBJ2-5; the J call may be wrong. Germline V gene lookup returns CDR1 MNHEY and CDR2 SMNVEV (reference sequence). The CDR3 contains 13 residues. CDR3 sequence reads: CASSSPGRETQYF. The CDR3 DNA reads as TGTGCCAGCAGTTCGCCGGGGAGAGAGACCCAGTACTTC.